The T cell receptor beta chain described here comes from a study of blood T cell repertoires in COVID-19. About the study: PBMCs, B-cell-depleted T cells, or T cells provided the cDNA or gDNA that made up the material.

Source study methods: Using reference gene primer amplification, nucleated cell counts were estimated. TCRdb keeps only in-frame clones here, not all; method: immunoSEQ multiplex PCR. That table supplies the V and J calls and clone size; D and trimming were determined from the DNA. Among over 250,000 clones listed, about 80% were seen once. There are 16 residues in the CDR3. Trimming at V came to 6 bases and at J to 8 bases, leaving 14 bases not matched to a gene. The germline gives CDR1 MNHEY, CDR2 SMNVEV (reference sequence). The chain couples TRBV27 to TRBJ1-4; 8 bases align to TRBD1. Material for sequencing was peripheral blood. The sequence was collected from a woman aged 80 or over with acute or convalescent COVID-19. CDR3: CASSLISRGREEKLFF. The CDR3, as DNA: TGTGCCAGCAGCCTTATTAGCAGGGGGCGTGAGGAAAAACTGTTTTTT.